One sample yielded the 25 T cell receptor beta chains listed below, sequenced in a study of blood T cell repertoires in COVID-19. Only in-frame clones appear in the TCRdb table, and some are missing; sequencing was by immunoSEQ multiplex PCR. The sample lists 150,000 to 200,000 clones; roughly 83% were seen once. The material sequenced was PBMCs or T cells enriched from blood (not recorded which). Every receptor here comes from an older woman who had recovered from COVID-19.

The V call is TRBV5-4, the J call TRBJ2-5; 7 bases align to TRBD1. Germline V gene sequence: CDR1 SGHNT, CDR2 YYREEE (reference sequence). V gave up 4 bases and J gave up 1 base; unmatched junction bases: 7. The CDR3 is made up of 15 amino acids. CDR3 sequence (DNA): TGTGCCAGCAGCCCCACGGGGACAGTCCAAGAGACCCAGTACTTC. The encoded protein is CASSPTGTVQETQYF.

V and J are TRBV5-1 and TRBJ1-4; D gene uncertain. This CDR3 region has 14 residues. Trimming removed 6 bases from V and 6 bases from J, with 15 bases in between. Per germline, CDR1 SGHRS and CDR2 YFSETQ. CDR3 in DNA: TGCGCCAGCACCCGACAACCCGGGGATGAAAAACTGTTTTTT. Translated: CASTRQPGDEKLFF.

The rearrangement joins TRBV30 to TRBJ2-5; maybe TRBD2 (5 bases). The CDR3 runs 12 residues. V lost 5 bases to trimming and J lost 7 bases, with 14 bases between them. CDR1 GTSNPN and CDR2 SVGIG come from the germline V gene (reference sequence). The DNA of the CDR3 is TGTGCCTGGGCTTGGGGTGAGGGGACCCAGTACTTC. It is translated as CAWAWGEGTQYF. Combining the CDR3 with reference TRBV30 and TRBJ2-5 gives the whole variable domain SQTIHQWPATLVQPVGSPLSLECTVEGTSNPNLYWYRQAAGRGLQLLFYSVGIGQISSEVPQNLSASRPQDRQFILSSKKLLLSDSGFYLCAWAWGEGTQYFGPGTRLLVL.

This clone was observed once. This rearrangement joins TRBV5-1 to TRBJ1-1; the D gene is possibly TRBD1 (5 bases). The CDR3 contains 17 residues. Germline assignment: CDR1 SGHRS and CDR2 YFSETQ. The V gene lost 1 base and the J gene lost 1 base, with 17 bases spanning the gap. CDR3 loop: CASSLWGRAQENTEAFF. The CDR3 DNA follows: TGCGCCAGCAGCTTGTGGGGCAGGGCCCAAGAGAACACTGAAGCTTTCTTT. The full variable domain, with the rest looked up from reference TRBV5-1 and TRBJ1-1, is KAGVTQTPRYLIKTRGQQVTLSCSPISGHRSVSWYQQTPGQGLQFLFEYFSETQRNKGNFPGRFSGRQFSNSRSEMNVSTLELGDSALYLCASSLWGRAQENTEAFFGQGTRLTVV.

The chain links TRBV5-1 to TRBJ1-2, with 10 bases that match TRBD1. The ends lost 5 bases at V and 6 bases at J; junction bases unmatched: 7. Germline CDR1 SGHRS, CDR2 YFSETQ. The CDR3 spans 14 residues. CDR3 protein: CASRPTGTGDGYTF. The CDR3 DNA follows: TGCGCCAGCAGACCAACCGGGACAGGGGATGGCTACACCTTC.

This chain links TRBV30 with TRBJ2-5; 9 nucleotides agree with TRBD2. This CDR3 spans 15 amino acids. CDR1 GTSNPN and CDR2 SVGIG come from the germline V gene (reference sequence). The ends lost 3 bases at V and 5 bases at J; junction bases unmatched: 10. The CDR3: CAWRRRGGDWETQYF. DNA of the CDR3: TGTGCCTGGAGACGACGCGGGGGGGATTGGGAGACCCAGTACTTC.

This sequence joins TRBV3-1 (or the pseudogene TRBV3-2) and TRBJ2-3; D gene unclear. Germline-derived CDR1 and CDR2 are LGHDT and YNNKEL (reference sequence). CDR3 size: 14 residues. V dropped 4 bases and J dropped 2 bases, with 10 bases sitting between them. The CDR3 DNA sequence: TGTGCCAGCAGCCCCCTAAGATCCACAGATACGCAGTATTTT. Its translation is CASSPLRSTDTQYF.

This clone was seen a single time. The chain couples TRBV5-1 to TRBJ1-1; D remains unclear. This CDR3 spans 13 amino acids. V was cut by 1 base and J by 6 bases, with 10 bases left in between. Germline V lookup: CDR1 SGHRS, CDR2 YFSETQ. CDR3: CASSLSRAPEAFF. The CDR3 coding sequence is TGCGCCAGCAGCTTGTCGCGGGCCCCTGAAGCTTTCTTT.

The rearrangement joins TRBV5-6 to TRBJ2-7, with D possibly being TRBD2 (6 bases). Deletions cut 4 bases from V and 4 bases from J, with 24 bases between. This CDR3 contains 17 residues. CDR1 is SGHDT and CDR2 is YYEEEE in the germline V gene. The CDR3 protein is CASSGGVAMLGGYEQYF. CDR3 coding DNA: TGTGCCAGCAGCGGTGGGGTAGCGATGTTGGGGGGATACGAGCAGTACTTC.

The chain combines TRBV7-6 with TRBJ1-1; TRBD1 matches 7 bases. The CDR3 loop spans 13 amino acids. The ends lost 5 bases at V and 10 bases at J; junction bases unmatched: 10. CDR1 and CDR2 from the germline V gene are SGHVS and FNYEAQ. This chain's CDR3 is CASSLRTGEAAFF. CDR3 sequence (DNA): TGTGCCAGCAGCCTTAGGACAGGCGAGGCAGCTTTCTTT.

This chain connects TRBV5-5 to TRBJ1-5, with a weak D call TRBD1 (5 bases). The ends were cut back, 2 bases at V and 6 bases at J, with 15 bases in the middle. CDR3 length: 15 amino acids. CDR1 is SGHKS and CDR2 is YYEKEE in the germline V gene (reference sequence). The CDR3 DNA follows: TGTGCCAGCAGCTTAGGGACTCCTGGGGTTCAGCCCCAGCATTTT. Its protein is CASSLGTPGVQPQHF.

This chain joins TRBV9 and TRBJ1-2, with D hard to call. CDR1 is SGDLS and CDR2 is YYNGEE in the germline V gene. V lost 3 bases, J lost 4 bases, and 19 bases lay in between. The length of the CDR3 is 16 residues. CDR3 DNA: TGTGCCAGCAGCGCCCATCTCCAGGTATCATTCTATGGCTACACCTTC. Its protein is CASSAHLQVSFYGYTF. Supplemented by reference TRBV9 and TRBJ1-2, the full variable domain reads DSGVTQTPKHLITATGQRVTLRCSPRSGDLSVYWYQQSLDQGLQFLIQYYNGEERAKGNILERFSAQQFPDLHSELNLSSLELGDSALYFCASSAHLQVSFYGYTFGSGTRLTVV.

This chain joins TRBV10-3 and TRBJ2-3, with D possibly matching TRBD1 (6 bases). The CDR3 covers 17 residues. CDR1 and CDR2 from the germline V gene are ENHRY and SYGVKD. Trimming shortened V by 4 bases and J by 1 base, and 18 bases separated the two germline ends. CDR3 coding DNA: TGTGCCATCAGTGGAAGCACAGGGATCGAGGGCACAGATACGCAGTATTTT. It specifies CAISGSTGIEGTDTQYF.

This clone appeared once. The rearrangement joins TRBV7-8 to TRBJ1-3; perhaps TRBD1 as D (6 bases). The CDR3 is made up of 15 amino acids. The V end was cut by 4 bases, the J end by 3 bases, with 13 bases between. Germline CDR1 and CDR2: SGHVS and FQNEAQ. This CDR3 is CASSSNREFGNTIYF. The DNA of the CDR3 is TGTGCCAGCAGCTCTAACAGGGAATTTGGAAACACCATATATTTT.

The chain combines TRBV7-8 with TRBJ1-3; the D gene is possibly TRBD1 (6 bases). Trimming removed 6 bases at V and 4 bases at J, with 16 bases between. CDR1 is SGHVS, CDR2 FQNEAQ, per germline. The CDR3 loop spans 15 amino acids. DNA for the CDR3: TGTGCCAGCAGACTAACCAGGGGAGAAGGAAACACCATATATTTT. Amino acids: CASRLTRGEGNTIYF.

The chain is built from TRBV5-1 and TRBJ2-7; 14 nucleotides match TRBD2. From germline, CDR1 is SGHRS and CDR2 YFSETQ. V shed 6 bases, J shed 5 bases, and the junction held 4 bases outside the gene matches. The CDR3 has 14 amino acids. CDR3 protein: CASNRGLAGDEQYF. The CDR3, as DNA: TGCGCCAGCAATCGGGGACTAGCGGGAGACGAGCAGTACTTC.

The rearrangement links TRBV3-1 (or the pseudogene TRBV3-2) to TRBJ1-3; D gene ambiguous. This CDR3 spans 14 amino acids. Germline lookup yields CDR1 LGHDT and CDR2 YNNKEL (reference sequence). V was cut by 0 bases and J by 5 bases, with 8 bases left in between. CDR3 DNA: TGTGCCAGCAGCCAAGAGGGCTCAAGAAACACCATATATTTT. This encodes CASSQEGSRNTIYF.

The chain combines TRBV11-2 with TRBJ2-2; 9 bases are shared with TRBD1. This CDR3 spans 15 amino acids. J gave up 4 bases and V 5 bases, and 5 bases lay outside the gene matches. Germline CDR1 is SGHAT and CDR2 is FQNNGV. CDR3 sequence (DNA): TGTGCCAGCAGCCCGGGACAGGGACGCACCGGGGAGCTGTTTTTT. This sequence encodes CASSPGQGRTGELFF.

The chain recombines TRBV2 with TRBJ2-7, with TRBD1 identical over 8 bases. Germline CDR1 and CDR2: SNHLY and FYNNEI. The CDR3 totals 14 residues. The J segment lost 3 bases and the V segment lost 4 bases, leaving 5 bases of the junction unmatched. CDR3 sequence (DNA): TGTGCCAGCAGTGGGCGGGACAGGTACTACGAGCAGTACTTC. As protein: CASSGRDRYYEQYF.

The V and J genes are TRBV4-1 and TRBJ1-4; TRBD1 agrees at 12 bases. V was clipped by 3 bases and J by 13 bases; unmatched bases: 9. Per germline, CDR1 MGHRA and CDR2 YSYEKL. This CDR3 has 15 amino acids. CDR3 loop: CASSQAGTGGARLFF. CDR3 DNA: TGCGCCAGCAGCCAGGCCGGGACAGGGGGCGCGAGACTGTTTTTT.

The rearrangement uses TRBV4-1 and TRBJ2-7; 13 bases fit TRBD2. The germline V gene encodes CDR1 MGHRA and CDR2 YSYEKL. This CDR3 is built from 15 residues. V dropped 4 bases and J dropped 2; count of bases not matched to a gene: 2. CDR3: CASSLGLAGAYEQYF. In DNA form, the CDR3 reads TGCGCCAGCAGCCTTGGACTAGCGGGAGCCTACGAGCAGTACTTC.

This chain connects TRBV5-4 to TRBJ1-6; the match to TRBD1 covers 7 bases. The germline CDR1 and CDR2 sequences are SGHNT and YYREEE (reference sequence). The V gene end was trimmed by 4 bases and the J gene end by 5 bases; junction bases not matched to a gene: 0. This CDR3 region has 13 residues. CDR3 coding DNA: TGTGCCAGCAGCGGGACAGATAATTCACCCCTCCACTTT. It translates to CASSGTDNSPLHF.

The chain recombines TRBV28 with TRBJ1-2; D unclear. Germline CDR1 reads MDHEN; CDR2 reads SYDVKM. V was trimmed by 3 bases and J by 9 bases, leaving 14 bases between them. CDR3 length: 13 residues. CDR3 sequence (DNA): TGTGCCAGCAGTTTCTCGGGTGCTCTAAGCTACACCTTC. This codes for CASSFSGALSYTF.

This clone was counted once. The V and J genes are TRBV7-3 and TRBJ2-7, with D perhaps matching TRBD2 (6 bases). The CDR3 is 15 residues long. Germline-derived CDR1 and CDR2 are SGHTA and FQGTGA. V was shortened by 0 bases and J by 4 bases, with 13 bases between the two germline ends. The CDR3 loop reads CASSLTGGAQYEQYF. The CDR3 nucleotides are TGTGCCAGCAGCTTAACAGGCGGGGCCCAATACGAGCAGTACTTC.

The rearrangement links TRBV27 to TRBJ2-7; D perhaps matches TRBD2 (5 bases). CDR3 length equals 13 residues. The germline gives CDR1 MNHEY, CDR2 SMNVEV (reference sequence). Trimming removed 5 bases from V and 1 base from J, with 9 bases in between. DNA of the CDR3: TGTGCCAGCAGTAAGAGGGTTTCCTACGAGCAGTACTTC. Protein: CASSKRVSYEQYF.